Below are 31 T cell receptor beta chains sequenced from a single sample in a study of OX40 agonist ivuxolimab in advanced cancers. Sequencing used immunoSEQ multiplex PCR; TCRdb keeps in-frame clones, though not all of them. This sample has 48,000 or so clones; about three quarters occur once, and the top ten carry 7.3%. The sample consisted of CD4+ or CD8+ T cells sorted from blood, taken in a trial of the OX40 agonist ivuxolimab. The source is an adult with an advanced solid tumor such as melanoma, head and neck, liver or kidney cancer.

This chain connects TRBV10-3 to TRBJ2-3, with TRBD2 matching over 8 bases. This CDR3 spans 20 amino acids. V lost 3 bases and J lost 2; bases outside the gene matches: 19. CDR1 is ENHRY, CDR2 SYGVKD, per germline. Written as DNA, the CDR3 is TGTGCCATCAGTGAATTTGCCAATAGCGGGGAAAGACTCCCCACAGATACGCAGTATTTT. This encodes CAISEFANSGERLPTDTQYF.

The chain employs TRBV19 and TRBJ2-1, with 9 bases identical to TRBD1. There are 16 residues in the CDR3. J lost 4 bases, V lost 4 bases, and 8 bases had no gene match. The germline CDR1 and CDR2 sequences are LNHDA and SQIVND (reference sequence). CDR3 nucleotides: TGTGCCAGTAGTAAACCAACAGGGGGCGAATACAATGAGCAGTTCTTC. Its protein is CASSKPTGGEYNEQFF.

The rearrangement joins TRBV6-5 to TRBJ2-3; D remains ambiguous. Trimming cost V 11 bases and J 4 bases, with 13 bases left between them. The V gene's germline CDR1 is MNHEY and CDR2 SVGAGI. CDR3 length: 12 residues. This CDR3 reads CAVSSPADTQYF. In nucleotides, the CDR3 is TGTGCCGTCTCGAGTCCGGCAGATACGCAGTATTTT.

J is TRBJ2-3 and V is TRBV14, with 7 bases aligning to TRBD1. CDR3 length: 14 amino acids. Germline V gene data show CDR1 as SGHDN and CDR2 as FVKESK. The V segment lost 0 bases and the J segment 4 bases; nucleotides outside the gene matches: 1. The CDR3 loop is CASSQDTGADTQYF. The CDR3 DNA is TGTGCCAGCAGCCAAGATACAGGGGCAGATACGCAGTATTTT.

J is TRBJ1-1 and V is TRBV28, with 8 nucleotides matching TRBD1. With V trimmed by 5 bases and J by 3 bases, 14 bases remained unmatched. This CDR3 is 17 amino acids long. Germline V CDR1 and CDR2: MDHEN, SYDVKM. CDR3 coding DNA: TGTGCCAGCAGTCGGGCCGGACAGGGAATGAAGGACACTGAAGCTTTCTTT. Translation gives CASSRAGQGMKDTEAFF.

V is TRBV2 and J is TRBJ2-7, with D tentatively TRBD1 or TRBD2 (5 bases each). Trimming left V 6 bases short and J 2 bases short, with 14 bases between. Germline-derived CDR1 and CDR2 are SNHLY and FYNNEI. The CDR3 length is 14 residues. The CDR3 DNA sequence: TGTGCCAGCAGGGAATCCGGGGACCCCTACGAGCAGTACTTC. Translation: CASRESGDPYEQYF.

The chain carries TRBV14 and TRBJ2-1; 10 nucleotides align to TRBD2. V shed 0 bases, J shed 8 bases, and the junction held 10 bases outside the gene matches. In germline, CDR1 is SGHDN, CDR2 FVKESK. The CDR3 runs to 17 residues. The CDR3 protein is CASSQDRSGRPFHEQFF. The CDR3 DNA reads TGTGCCAGCAGCCAAGATCGTAGCGGGAGGCCCTTCCATGAGCAGTTCTTC.

This chain joins TRBV12-5 and TRBJ2-7, with 8 bases that match TRBD1. CDR3 size: 14 residues. The V and J ends lost 6 bases and 0 bases, in that order; junction bases with no gene match: 4. Germline CDR1 and CDR2: LGHNT and FRNRAP. The CDR3 sequence: CASGRTGNSYEQYF. CDR3 nucleotides: TGTGCTAGTGGCCGGACAGGGAACTCCTACGAGCAGTACTTC.

The genes are TRBV19 and TRBJ2-3, with D uncertain. Germline CDR1 and CDR2: LNHDA and SQIVND (reference sequence). The length of the CDR3 is 14 residues. Trimming shortened V by 3 bases and J by 4 bases, and 11 bases separated the two germline ends. The CDR3 here is CASSIIQASDTQYF. In DNA form, the CDR3 reads TGTGCCAGTAGTATTATTCAAGCGTCAGATACGCAGTATTTT.

The CDR3: CASSNGVYSGPKEQYF. CDR3 DNA: TGTGCCAGCAGCAATGGAGTTTATTCCGGGCCAAAAGAGCAGTACTTC. The rearrangement links TRBV21-1 to TRBJ2-7. TRBV21-1 corresponds to a pseudogene. This CDR3 region has 16 residues.

Judged by abundance, this clone is medium-sized (0.01 to 0.1%). The chain combines TRBV2 with TRBJ1-2; D might be TRBD1 (5 bases). V shed 6 bases and J shed 2 bases, with 7 bases lying between them. This CDR3 has 12 residues. Looked up from germline, CDR1 is SNHLY and CDR2 is FYNNEI. The CDR3 DNA is TGTGCCAGCAGCCGGGACAACTATGGCTACACCTTC. Encoded protein: CASSRDNYGYTF.

The chain combines TRBV11-3 with TRBJ2-5; D possibly corresponds to TRBD2 (5 bases). The CDR3 runs to 15 residues. Looked up from germline, CDR1 is SGHNT and CDR2 is YENEEA. V shed 1 base and J shed 2 bases, with 11 bases lying between them. The CDR3, as DNA: TGTGCCAGCAGCTTAGGAGCGACTACGCAAGAGACCCAGTACTTC. It is translated as CASSLGATTQETQYF. Full variable domain (outside the CDR3, taken from reference TRBV11-3 and TRBJ2-5): EAGVVQSPRYKIIEKKQPVAFWCNPISGHNTLYWYLQNLGQGPELLIRYENEEAVDDSQLPKDRFSAERLKGVDSTLKIQPAELGDSAVYLCASSLGATTQETQYFGPGTRLLVL.

This clone was counted a single time. The genes are TRBV6-5 and TRBJ2-7; D may match TRBD1 or TRBD2 (5 bases each). The germline V gene encodes CDR1 MNHEY and CDR2 SVGAGI. This CDR3 contains 16 residues. The ends were cut back, 0 bases at V and 0 bases at J, with 12 bases in the middle. This chain's CDR3 is CASSYSIGGDSYEQYF. CDR3 coding DNA: TGTGCCAGCAGTTACTCGATTGGGGGTGACTCCTACGAGCAGTACTTC.

The V call is TRBV14, the J call TRBJ2-5; weak D call: TRBD1 (6 bases). The J call is doubtful: the DNA matches TRBJ2-7 better. CDR1 and CDR2 from the germline V gene are SGHDN and FVKESK. The CDR3 has 19 residues. The DNA of the CDR3 is TGTGCCAGCAGCCAAGATTTTAGGACGGGACATTTAAGCTCCTACGAGCAGTACTTC. It codes for CASSQDFRTGHLSSYEQYF.

The chain employs TRBV9 and TRBJ2-1; TRBD2 matches 8 bases. V was clipped by 4 bases and J by 6 bases; unmatched bases: 3. This CDR3 region has 13 residues. Germline loops: CDR1 SGDLS, CDR2 YYNGEE. CDR3 loop: CASSLTSGNEQFF. CDR3 in DNA: TGTGCCAGCAGCCTTACTAGCGGCAATGAGCAGTTCTTC.

The rearrangement joins TRBV19 to TRBJ2-1; TRBD1 might be the D (6 bases). V lost 5 bases and J 8 bases, leaving 19 bases between the germline ends. This CDR3 comprises 15 residues. The germline gives CDR1 LNHDA, CDR2 SQIVND (reference sequence). The CDR3 DNA reads TGTGCCAGTAGTCCTATTGACAGGTACCGGGATGAGCAGTTCTTC. This translates into CASSPIDRYRDEQFF.

The chain carries TRBV7-9 and TRBJ2-1; D may be TRBD1 (6 bases). The germline gives CDR1 SEHNR, CDR2 FQNEAQ (reference sequence). V was trimmed by 1 base and J by 7 bases, leaving 11 bases between them. CDR3 length: 14 residues. In DNA, the CDR3 is TGTGCCAGCAGCTTAGAGTACCAGGGGAATGAGCAGTTCTTC. Amino acids: CASSLEYQGNEQFF.

This clone has a handful of counts. The V gene is TRBV7-8, the J gene TRBJ2-5; maybe TRBD2 (6 bases). Germline V gene data show CDR1 as SGHVS and CDR2 as FQNEAQ. Trimming cost V 3 bases and J 5 bases, with 10 bases left between them. There are 13 residues in the CDR3. CDR3 amino acids: CASSFTGGETQYF. CDR3 in DNA: TGTGCCAGCAGCTTCACCGGAGGGGAGACCCAGTACTTC.

V gene TRBV6-6 combines with J gene TRBJ2-7, with D tentatively TRBD2 (6 bases). V gave up 6 bases and J gave up 5 bases, with 14 bases separating them. Per germline, CDR1 MNHNY and CDR2 SVGAGI (reference sequence). The CDR3 loop spans 13 amino acids. Here the CDR3 reads CASSPGTFDEQYF. Here the CDR3 DNA reads TGTGCCAGCAGCCCTGGGACTTTCGACGAGCAGTACTTC.

The chain is built from TRBV11-2 and TRBJ1-2; TRBD1 agrees at 9 bases. This CDR3 has 15 amino acids. Germline CDR1 is SGHAT and CDR2 is FQNNGV. Trimming took 5 bases from V and 3 from J; bases not matched to a gene: 7. As DNA, the CDR3 is TGTGCCAGCAGCCCAGGGACAGGGCTTCACTATGGCTACACCTTC. Translation gives CASSPGTGLHYGYTF.

The rearrangement joins TRBV19 to TRBJ2-7, with 7 bases fitting TRBD1. The CDR3 runs 12 residues. Per germline, CDR1 LNHDA and CDR2 SQIVND (reference sequence). V lost 5 bases to trimming and J lost 6 bases; unmatched junction nucleotides: 4. As DNA, the CDR3 is TGTGCCAGTAGTCCAAGGGGGCGCGAGCAGTACTTC. It codes for CASSPRGREQYF.

V usage is TRBV10-1 and J usage is TRBJ2-1; D not resolved. The V and J ends lost 7 bases and 5 bases respectively, with 9 bases between them. The CDR3 totals 12 residues. Germline V CDR1 and CDR2: WNHNN, SYGVQD (reference sequence). CDR3 region: CASNPRDNEQFF. The DNA for the CDR3 is TGCGCCAGCAATCCCCGGGACAATGAGCAGTTCTTC.

As to this clone: Other DNA sequences from this sample encode an identical CDR3 as well. The rearrangement joins TRBV6-6 to TRBJ2-3; D is unclear. V shed 5 bases and J shed 3 bases, with 9 bases lying between them. The germline V gene has CDR1 MNHNY and CDR2 SVGAGI (reference sequence). CDR3 length equals 13 residues. The CDR3 DNA reads TGTGCCAGCAGTCCACCTGAGACAGATACGCAGTATTTT. It codes for CASSPPETDTQYF.

The chain combines TRBV5-4 with TRBJ1-5; no reliable D call. The CDR3 totals 16 residues. CDR1 and CDR2 (germline): SGHNT, YYREEE (reference sequence). Trimming left V 7 bases short and J 2 bases short, with 19 bases between. The CDR3 DNA follows: TGTGCCAGCGCATCTCCAACGGACTGGCGCAATCAGCCCCAGCATTTT. As protein: CASASPTDWRNQPQHF.

This clone was recorded once. Germline is not matched at one junction end, which may reflect a read error. The chain has TRBV4-3 and TRBJ1-4, with 8 bases aligning to TRBD1. There are 15 residues in the CDR3. Germline-derived CDR1 and CDR2 are LGHNA and YSLEER. CDR3 coding DNA: TGCGCCAGCAGCCCCGAGGGACAGGATTATGAAGAACTGTTTTTT. This encodes CASSPEGQDYEELFF.

The chain has TRBV7-8 and TRBJ2-3; maybe TRBD2 (5 bases). This CDR3 region has 14 residues. Germline V lookup: CDR1 SGHVS, CDR2 FQNEAQ. Trimming stripped 5 bases from V and 1 base from J, with 10 bases between. In DNA, the CDR3 is TGTGCCAGCAGCCCCATGGGAGGCACAGATACGCAGTATTTT. This codes for CASSPMGGTDTQYF. The whole variable domain, remainder taken from reference TRBV7-8 and TRBJ2-3, is GAGVSQSPRYKVAKRGQDVALRCDPISGHVSLFWYQQALGQGPEFLTYFQNEAQLDKSGLPSDRFFAERPEGSVSTLKIQRTQQEDSAVYLCASSPMGGTDTQYFGPGTRLTVL.

The rearrangement uses TRBV6-6 and TRBJ1-1; unclear D gene. Germline lookup yields CDR1 MNHNY and CDR2 SVGAGI (reference sequence). This CDR3 has 13 amino acids. Trimming took off 7 bases at V and 5 bases at J, with 14 bases between the two ends. CDR3 nucleotide sequence: TGTGCCAGCAACCCCTTATCGAAGACTGAAGCTTTCTTT. This encodes CASNPLSKTEAFF.

This clone was seen more than once but under ten times. The chain couples TRBV5-6 to TRBJ2-7, with TRBD1 identical over 8 bases. Unmatched junction bases numbered 2, after V lost 3 bases and J lost 3 bases. This CDR3 is built from 13 residues. Germline V gene sequence: CDR1 SGHDT, CDR2 YYEEEE. The CDR3 loop reads CASSSGTGYEQYF. CDR3 coding DNA: TGTGCCAGCAGCTCTGGGACAGGCTACGAGCAGTACTTC.

The V call is TRBV5-4, the J call TRBJ1-1; a possible D gene is TRBD1 (5 bases). This CDR3 spans 13 amino acids. Germline lookup yields CDR1 SGHNT and CDR2 YYREEE (reference sequence). The V gene lost 0 bases and the J gene lost 5 bases, with 8 bases spanning the gap. CDR3 sequence reads: CASSLDGGTEAFF. The CDR3, as DNA: TGTGCCAGCAGCTTGGACGGGGGGACTGAAGCTTTCTTT.

This clone has only a few counts. The chain employs TRBV29-1 and TRBJ1-1; no definite D call. This CDR3 is 12 amino acids long. Looked up from germline, CDR1 is SQVTM and CDR2 is ANQGSEA. V shed 1 base and J shed 1 base, with 4 bases lying between them. The CDR3 protein is CSVEGTNTEAFF. For the CDR3, the DNA is TGCAGCGTTGAAGGTACGAACACTGAAGCTTTCTTT.

This clone is a singleton in its sample. V usage is TRBV18 and J usage is TRBJ2-3; 11 nucleotides agree with TRBD1. CDR1 and CDR2 from the germline V gene are KGHSH and LQKENI. The junction had 20 bases not matched to a gene; V was cut back by 4 bases and J by 5 bases. This CDR3 comprises 20 residues. CDR3 amino acids: CASSRSPRITGQGARDTQYF. The CDR3, as DNA: TGTGCCAGCTCACGTTCGCCACGCATTACTGGACAGGGGGCGAGAGATACGCAGTATTTT.